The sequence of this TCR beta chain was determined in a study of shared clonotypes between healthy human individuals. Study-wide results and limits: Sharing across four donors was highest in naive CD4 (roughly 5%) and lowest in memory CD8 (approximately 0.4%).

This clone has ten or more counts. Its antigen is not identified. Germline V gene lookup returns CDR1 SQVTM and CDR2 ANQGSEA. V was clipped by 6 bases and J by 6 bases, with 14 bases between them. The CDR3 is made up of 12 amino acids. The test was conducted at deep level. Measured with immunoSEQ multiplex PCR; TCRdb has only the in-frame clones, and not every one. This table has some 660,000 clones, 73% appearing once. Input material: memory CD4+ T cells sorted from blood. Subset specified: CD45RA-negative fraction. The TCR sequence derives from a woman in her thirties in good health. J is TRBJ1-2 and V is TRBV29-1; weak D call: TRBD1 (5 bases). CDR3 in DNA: TGCAGCGTGGGGGAGAGGAGGGATGGCTACACCTTC. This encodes CSVGERRDGYTF.